This TCR beta chain appears in the sequencing data of a study of blood T cell repertoires in COVID-19. Study-wide context: T cells, B-cell-depleted T cells, or PBMCs supplied cDNA or gDNA.

This CDR3 is built from 14 residues. Germline CDR1 SGHNT, CDR2 YYREEE (reference sequence). V was clipped by 0 bases and J by 1 base, with 7 bases between them. Enrollees, about 18 to 89 years old, lived in around 23 US areas. Libraries were prepared by immunoSEQ multiplex PCR; TCRdb keeps only in-frame clonotypes and omits some of them. The table lists 200,000 to 250,000 clones, about 87% of them singletons. The sample comprised PBMCs or T cells enriched from blood (not recorded which). The receptor was derived from a woman in her 30s who had recovered from COVID-19. J is TRBJ1-1 and V is TRBV5-4, with D maybe TRBD1 (6 bases). Here the CDR3 reads CASSLGRGNTEAFF. The DNA for the CDR3 is TGTGCCAGCAGCTTGGGCAGGGGGAACACTGAAGCTTTCTTT. Full variable domain (remainder filled in from reference TRBV5-4 and TRBJ1-1): ETGVTQSPTHLIKTRGQQVTLRCSSQSGHNTVSWYQQALGQGPQFIFQYYREEENGRGNFPPRFSGLQFPNYSSELNVNALELDDSALYLCASSLGRGNTEAFFGQGTRLTVV.